One sample yielded the 21 T cell receptor beta chains listed below, sequenced in a study of shared clonotypes between healthy human individuals. Generated by immunoSEQ multiplex PCR, the TCRdb table keeps only in-frame clones and is missing some. Found here are under 850,000 clones, over 60% of them singletons; the top ten hold more than 1.5%. The specimen was memory CD4+ T cells sorted from blood. Subset reported: CD45RA-negative fraction. All receptors derive from a woman in her twenties or thirties in good health.

The chain recombines TRBV9 with TRBJ2-5; maybe TRBD2 (5 bases). The assigned J gene may be wrong: the sequence end matches TRBJ2-7 better. The CDR3 has 15 amino acids. Germline CDR1 and CDR2: SGDLS and YYNGEE. The CDR3 loop reads CASSVLAEASYEQYF. The DNA of the CDR3 is TGTGCCAGCAGCGTCCTAGCCGAAGCCTCCTACGAGCAGTACTTC.

At least ten counts were recorded for this clone. The chain combines TRBV13 with TRBJ2-3; a weak D match, TRBD2 (6 bases). Per germline, CDR1 PRHDT and CDR2 FYEKMQ (reference sequence). The CDR3 sequence is 16 residues long. V lost 4 bases, J lost 2 bases, and 16 bases lay in between. CDR3 DNA: TGTGCCAGCAGCTACCATCGGGGGAGGTTCACAGATACGCAGTATTTT. This sequence encodes CASSYHRGRFTDTQYF.

CDR3 DNA sequence: TGCGCCAGCGGATCCGGGACACCGTACGAGCAGTACTTC. Translating gives CASGSGTPYEQYF. J is TRBJ2-7 and V is TRBV5-1; perhaps TRBD1 as D (6 bases). Germline loops: CDR1 SGHRS, CDR2 YFSETQ. This CDR3 spans 13 amino acids. Trimming stripped 7 bases from V and 4 bases from J, with 15 bases between. Supplemented by reference TRBV5-1 and TRBJ2-7, the full variable domain reads KAGVTQTPRYLIKTRGQQVTLSCSPISGHRSVSWYQQTPGQGLQFLFEYFSETQRNKGNFPGRFSGRQFSNSRSEMNVSTLELGDSALYLCASGSGTPYEQYFGPGTRLTVT.

The J gene is TRBJ2-3, the V gene TRBV10-2; 7 bases match TRBD1. Germline-derived CDR1 and CDR2 are WSHSY and SAAADI. The V segment lost 4 bases and the J segment 1 base; nucleotides outside the gene matches: 2. The CDR3 covers 14 residues. For the CDR3, the DNA is TGCGCCAGCAGTGGACAGGGCCGCACAGATACGCAGTATTTT. Its translation: CASSGQGRTDTQYF.

This clone was seen a single time. The J gene is TRBJ2-5, the V gene TRBV4-1; 9 bases agree with TRBD2. The DNA end favors TRBJ2-7, so the J call may be wrong. This CDR3 region has 17 residues. CDR1 and CDR2 (germline): MGHRA, YSYEKL. CDR3 nucleotides: TGCGCCAGCAGCCAGGCCCCTCTAGCGGGACACACCTACGAGCAGTACTTC. Its translation: CASSQAPLAGHTYEQYF.

The chain carries TRBV28 and TRBJ1-2; possibly TRBD1 for D (5 bases). This CDR3 comprises 14 residues. V lost 5 bases to trimming and J lost 8 bases, with 18 bases between them. Germline V gene data show CDR1 as MDHEN and CDR2 as SYDVKM. The CDR3 DNA sequence: TGTGCCAGCAGTGCCCTCTCAGGGTTAAACGGCTACACCTTC. This gives the protein CASSALSGLNGYTF.

This clone was detected only a few times. Within the sample, other DNA sequences also encode this same CDR3. V is TRBV7-2 and J is TRBJ2-1; 9 bases fit TRBD2. Trimming at V came to 1 base and at J to 3 bases, leaving 1 base not matched to a gene. The CDR3 totals 15 residues. CDR1 SGHTA and CDR2 FQGNSA come from the germline V gene. The CDR3 nucleotides read TGTGCCAGCAGCTTAGGTAGCGGGAGCTACAATGAGCAGTTCTTC. Protein product: CASSLGSGSYNEQFF.

This clone was detected only once. This sequence joins TRBV11-2 and TRBJ2-1, with 11 bases identical to TRBD2. The germline V gene encodes CDR1 SGHAT and CDR2 FQNNGV. V gave up 8 bases and J gave up 1 base; unmatched junction bases: 1. The CDR3 is made up of 14 amino acids. CDR3 coding DNA: TGTGCCAGCCGGACTAGCGGGTCCTACAATGAGCAGTTCTTC. Amino acids: CASRTSGSYNEQFF.

V and J are TRBV6-5 and TRBJ2-7; a weak D match, TRBD2 (5 bases). V lost 6 bases and J lost 6, with 18 bases in between. Germline V gene lookup returns CDR1 MNHEY and CDR2 SVGAGI. CDR3 length: 14 amino acids. The CDR3 nucleotides read TGTGCCAGCAGGCCGTCGAGAGGGCCCTTCGAGCAGTACTTC. Translating it yields CASRPSRGPFEQYF.

The J gene is TRBJ2-4, the V gene TRBV30; TRBD1 agrees at 9 bases. The junction had 7 bases not matched to a gene; V was cut back by 4 bases and J by 3 bases. The CDR3 is made up of 15 amino acids. Germline V gives CDR1 GTSNPN, CDR2 SVGIG (reference sequence). The CDR3 coding sequence is TGTGCCTGGACTAACAGGGGGCTTAACAAAAACATTCAGTACTTC. Protein: CAWTNRGLNKNIQYF.

This clone appeared once. J is TRBJ2-7 and V is TRBV28; D is perhaps TRBD1 or TRBD2 (5 bases each). Germline values: CDR1 MDHEN, CDR2 SYDVKM. This CDR3 is built from 15 residues. Trimming shortened V by 5 bases and J by 3 bases, and 17 bases separated the two germline ends. This CDR3 is CASSPGTSLGYEQYF. In DNA form, the CDR3 reads TGTGCCAGCAGTCCCGGGACCTCTCTGGGCTACGAGCAGTACTTC.

V gene TRBV18 combines with J gene TRBJ2-7, with D tentatively TRBD1 (6 bases). The CDR3 is 12 amino acids. Deletions cut 6 bases from V and 5 bases from J, with 11 bases between. Germline CDR1 and CDR2: KGHSH and LQKENI. The CDR3 DNA reads as TGTGCCAGCTCTTATAACAGGGACGAGCAGTACTTC. It translates to CASSYNRDEQYF. Based on the CDR3 plus reference TRBV18 and TRBJ2-7, the full variable domain is NAGVMQNPRHLVRRRGQEARLRCSPMKGHSHVYWYRQLPEEGLKFMVYLQKENIIDESGMPKERFSAEFPKEGPSILRIQQVVRGDSAAYFCASSYNRDEQYFGPGTRLTVT.

The CDR3 bases are TGTGCCAGCTCACCACAGGGGGACGGGGAGCTGTTTTTT. Amino acid sequence: CASSPQGDGELFF. This chain links TRBV18 with TRBJ2-2, with TRBD1 as a possible D gene (6 bases). V lost 1 base to trimming and J lost 7 bases, with 7 bases between them. CDR1 KGHSH and CDR2 LQKENI come from the germline V gene. The CDR3 spans 13 residues.

The chain links TRBV27 to TRBJ2-3, with 11 bases identical to TRBD2. In germline, CDR1 is MNHEY, CDR2 SMNVEV (reference sequence). The CDR3 contains 18 residues. J was trimmed by 5 bases and V by 3 bases; bases with no gene match: 13. Here the CDR3 reads CASSLGGLSLAGEDTQYF. The CDR3 region has the DNA TGTGCCAGCAGTTTGGGGGGCCTTTCACTAGCGGGAGAAGATACGCAGTATTTT.

CDR3 coding DNA: TGTGCCAGCAGCCAATCAGCCACGGGCTTCTCTGGAAACACCATATATTTT. It translates to CASSQSATGFSGNTIYF. This rearrangement joins TRBV16 to TRBJ1-3; D not certain. V was pared by 0 bases and J by 0 bases, with 12 bases between. Germline V lookup: CDR1 KGHSY, CDR2 FQNENV. This CDR3 is built from 17 residues. The complete variable domain, with remaining parts taken from reference TRBV16 and TRBJ1-3, reads GEEVAQTPKHLVRGEGQKAKLYCAPIKGHSYVFWYQQVLKNEFKFLISFQNENVFDETGMPKERFSAKCLPNSPCSLEIQATKLEDSAVYFCASSQSATGFSGNTIYFGEGSWLTVV.

This clone has just a few counts. J is TRBJ2-7 and V is TRBV5-1; no reliable D call. This CDR3 comprises 14 residues. Deletions cut 0 bases from V and 2 bases from J, with 9 bases between. CDR1 is SGHRS, CDR2 YFSETQ, per germline. CDR3 sequence reads: CASSLDTPTYEQYF. The CDR3 region has the DNA TGCGCCAGCAGCTTGGACACCCCTACCTACGAGCAGTACTTC.

Regarding this clone: In the same sample, other DNA sequences code for this CDR3. The J gene is TRBJ1-1, the V gene TRBV5-1, with unresolved D. CDR1 and CDR2 (germline): SGHRS, YFSETQ. V was clipped by 0 bases and J by 1 base, with 10 bases between them. CDR3 size: 15 residues. CDR3 bases: TGCGCCAGCAGCTTGGGGCAGGAGGGGAACACTGAAGCTTTCTTT. Its translation is CASSLGQEGNTEAFF.

This chain connects TRBV6-6 to TRBJ2-5, with D uncertain. Per germline, CDR1 MNHNY and CDR2 SVGAGI (reference sequence). Trimming removed 0 bases from V and 12 bases from J, with 8 bases in between. The CDR3 sequence is 11 residues long. The DNA for the CDR3 is TGTGCCAGCAGTTACTCGAGCCAAGAGTACTTC. Its protein product is CASSYSSQEYF.

This chain joins TRBV7-2 and TRBJ2-7; 8 bases agree with TRBD2. Per the germline V gene, CDR1 is SGHTA and CDR2 is FQGNSA. This CDR3 comprises 16 residues. V lost 7 bases and J lost 4; bases outside the gene matches: 15. The CDR3 DNA follows: TGTGCCAGCACATACGACTCAAGCGGGAGTACTTACGAGCAGTACTTC. Translating it yields CASTYDSSGSTYEQYF.

In the case of this clone: The same CDR3 can be traced to other DNA sequences in this sample. This rearrangement joins TRBV18 to TRBJ2-5; no firm D call. Trimming pared 1 base from V and 1 base from J, leaving 7 bases between. The length of the CDR3 is 14 residues. The germline gives CDR1 KGHSH, CDR2 LQKENI. The CDR3 nucleotides read TGTGCCAGCTCACCACGAGCTGTCCAAGAGACCCAGTACTTC. This gives the protein CASSPRAVQETQYF.

A remark on this clone: A read error is possible here, since a much larger clone lies one base away. Other DNA sequences in the sample encode the same CDR3. The V call is TRBV5-1, the J call TRBJ2-1; tentative D call: TRBD1 (6 bases). V lost 4 bases and J 0 bases, leaving 11 bases between the germline ends. CDR1 and CDR2 from the germline V gene are SGHRS and YFSETQ. CDR3 length equals 15 residues. The CDR3 loop reads CASSTDSSSYNEQFF. Here the CDR3 DNA reads TGCGCCAGCAGCACGGACAGTAGCTCCTACAATGAGCAGTTCTTC.